Below are 30 T cell receptor beta chains sequenced from a single sample in a study of beta chain features in type 1 diabetes. Study-level results: TCRB CDR3 length was moderately but significantly reduced in all four CD4+ subsets of Type 1 diabetes patients.

All of the isolated RNA was reverse transcribed, so expressed TCRB transcripts were sequenced. The table came from immunoSEQ multiplex PCR; TCRdb's copy has only in-frame clones and leaves some out. The data show some 640,000 clones, around 15% seen once. The antigens for these receptors are not known. Material for sequencing was naive CD4+ T cells from blood. The receptors here all came from a man aged 18 to 35 with type 1 diabetes.

This clone was observed a few times. V usage is TRBV28 and J usage is TRBJ2-1; 8 bases agree with TRBD2. The J segment lost 4 bases and the V segment lost 2 bases, leaving 7 bases of the junction unmatched. This CDR3 spans 16 amino acids. Germline V gene lookup returns CDR1 MDHEN and CDR2 SYDVKM. CDR3 loop: CASSLAAGGSYNEQFF. As DNA, the CDR3 is TGTGCCAGCAGTTTAGCGGCGGGGGGATCGTACAATGAGCAGTTCTTC. Drawing the rest from reference TRBV28 and TRBJ2-1, the complete variable domain is DVKVTQSSRYLVKRTGEKVFLECVQDMDHENMFWYRQDPGLGLRLIYFSYDVKMKEKGDIPEGYSVSREKKERFSLILESASTNQTSMYLCASSLAAGGSYNEQFFGPGTRLTVL.

This chain uses TRBV30 with TRBJ2-1; TRBD2 agrees at 10 bases. V lost 0 bases, J lost 10 bases, and 6 bases stayed unmatched. The V gene's germline CDR1 is GTSNPN and CDR2 SVGIG (reference sequence). CDR3 length: 14 residues. The CDR3 spells CAWSVAGGYREQFF. CDR3 nucleotides: TGTGCCTGGAGTGTAGCGGGGGGGTATAGAGAGCAGTTCTTC.

The gene calls are TRBV29-1 and TRBJ1-1; 7 nucleotides align to TRBD1. The CDR3 has 11 residues. The germline CDR1 and CDR2 sequences are SQVTM and ANQGSEA. This CDR3 is CITEGAGRAFF. CDR3 nucleotides: TGCATCACCGAGGGGGCAGGGAGGGCTTTCTTT.

The V gene is TRBV5-1, the J gene TRBJ2-5; a possible D gene is TRBD1 (5 bases). V was clipped by 4 bases and J by 2 bases, with 12 bases between them. The V gene's germline CDR1 is SGHRS and CDR2 YFSETQ. CDR3 length: 14 amino acids. The CDR3 coding sequence is TGCGCCAGCAGCAAGGAACGACAGCAAGAGACCCAGTACTTC. Residues: CASSKERQQETQYF.

This clone came up a few times. The chain combines TRBV5-6 with TRBJ2-7; 12 nucleotides agree with TRBD2. Germline V gene sequence: CDR1 SGHDT, CDR2 YYEEEE. This CDR3 has 15 amino acids. V dropped 4 bases and J dropped 2; count of bases not matched to a gene: 4. CDR3 residues: CASSPASGRAYEQYF. The CDR3 DNA follows: TGTGCCAGCAGCCCTGCTAGCGGGAGGGCCTACGAGCAGTACTTC.

As regards this clone: The sample carries other DNA sequences with the same CDR3. This sequence joins TRBV18 and TRBJ2-3, with a weak D call TRBD1 (6 bases). Germline V lookup: CDR1 KGHSH, CDR2 LQKENI. The CDR3 is 14 residues long. The V end was cut by 3 bases, the J end by 0 bases, with 7 bases between. The CDR3 loop is CASSPGTSTDTQYF. CDR3 nucleotide sequence: TGTGCCAGCTCACCTGGGACAAGCACAGATACGCAGTATTTT.

The V and J genes are TRBV5-1 and TRBJ2-3; D gene unclear. Trimming shortened V by 1 base and J by 2 bases, and 5 bases separated the two germline ends. The CDR3 extends over 13 amino acids. The V gene's germline CDR1 is SGHRS and CDR2 YFSETQ. Here the CDR3 reads CASSLTTTDTQYF. Written as DNA, the CDR3 is TGCGCCAGCAGCTTGACTACCACAGATACGCAGTATTTT.

The V and J genes are TRBV28 and TRBJ2-4, with D perhaps TRBD2 (6 bases). The CDR3 has 13 amino acids. Trimming took off 7 bases at V and 10 bases at J, with 17 bases between the two ends. CDR1 and CDR2 (germline): MDHEN, SYDVKM. CDR3 bases: TGTGCCAGCACCCGGGGGATCCAGGTTATTCAGTACTTC. Translating it yields CASTRGIQVIQYF.

In its sample, this clone was seen a few times. The V and J genes are TRBV28 and TRBJ1-2; unclear D gene. This CDR3 spans 12 amino acids. The germline V gene has CDR1 MDHEN and CDR2 SYDVKM. The V end was cut by 6 bases, the J end by 5 bases, with 10 bases between. The CDR3 loop is CASSPPGYGYTF. CDR3 nucleotides: TGTGCCAGCAGCCCACCTGGGTATGGCTACACCTTC.

The chain joins TRBV2 to TRBJ1-5; D is ambiguous. There are 11 residues in the CDR3. The germline V gene encodes CDR1 SNHLY and CDR2 FYNNEI. Trimming removed 8 bases at V and 9 bases at J, with 11 bases between. CDR3 nucleotide sequence: TGTGCCAGCGGGGTCGGTCGGCCCCAGCATTTT. Residues: CASGVGRPQHF. The entire variable domain, with the rest obtained from reference TRBV2 and TRBJ1-5, is as follows: EPEVTQTPSHQVTQMGQEVILRCVPISNHLYFYWYRQILGQKVEFLVSFYNNEISEKSEIFDDQFSVERPDGSNFTLKIRSTKLEDSAMYFCASGVGRPQHFGDGTRLSIL.

The chain combines TRBV6-6 with TRBJ2-5; D gene ambiguous. This CDR3 region has 13 residues. V was cut by 2 bases and J by 5 bases, with 9 bases left in between. Germline V gene data show CDR1 as MNHNY and CDR2 as SVGAGI (reference sequence). CDR3 loop: CASSYRQAETQYF. The CDR3 DNA reads TGTGCCAGCAGTTACAGGCAGGCGGAGACCCAGTACTTC.

J is TRBJ1-3 and V is TRBV28; D remains ambiguous. CDR1 and CDR2 from the germline V gene are MDHEN and SYDVKM. CDR3 size: 14 residues. Trimming left V 5 bases short and J 0 bases short, with 8 bases between. The CDR3 protein is CASSLRDSGNTIYF. The DNA for the CDR3 is TGTGCCAGCAGTCTCCGGGACTCTGGAAACACCATATATTTT. Filled out from reference TRBV28 and TRBJ1-3, the complete variable domain reads DVKVTQSSRYLVKRTGEKVFLECVQDMDHENMFWYRQDPGLGLRLIYFSYDVKMKEKGDIPEGYSVSREKKERFSLILESASTNQTSMYLCASSLRDSGNTIYFGEGSWLTVV.

This clone was seen a few times. The chain has TRBV6-5 and TRBJ2-7, with a possible D match to TRBD2 (5 bases). The CDR3 sequence is 15 residues long. Trimming left V 0 bases short and J 1 base short, with 10 bases between. CDR1 and CDR2 from the germline V gene are MNHEY and SVGAGI. The CDR3 loop is CASSYSGGESYEQYF. The CDR3 coding sequence is TGTGCCAGCAGTTACTCCGGAGGAGAGTCCTACGAGCAGTACTTC.

This chain links TRBV6-5 with TRBJ1-1, with D possibly being TRBD1 (5 bases). Looked up from germline, CDR1 is MNHEY and CDR2 is SVGAGI. V lost 10 bases, J lost 0 bases, and 12 bases lay in between. CDR3 length: 13 amino acids. The CDR3 DNA sequence: TGTGCCATAACCGGGACGTTGAACACTGAAGCTTTCTTT. This sequence encodes CAITGTLNTEAFF.

This clone has a handful of counts. At the DNA level, this CDR3 is encoded by other sequences in the same sample as well. The J gene is TRBJ2-3, the V gene TRBV18; no clear D. Germline loops: CDR1 KGHSH, CDR2 LQKENI. This CDR3 has 13 residues. Trimming cost V 6 bases and J 3 bases, with 10 bases left between them. The CDR3 DNA is TGTGCCAGCTCCCCCGGGCAGACAGATACGCAGTATTTT. Translation gives CASSPGQTDTQYF.

This clone appeared a few times. The rearrangement links TRBV5-1 to TRBJ2-1, with 8 bases lining up with TRBD1. The germline V gene has CDR1 SGHRS and CDR2 YFSETQ. The CDR3 has 14 residues. V lost 0 bases to trimming and J lost 12 bases; unmatched junction nucleotides: 8. This chain's CDR3 is CASSLAGQGARQFF. In DNA, the CDR3 is TGCGCCAGCAGCTTGGCCGGTCAGGGGGCGAGGCAGTTCTTC. Full variable domain (rest looked up from reference TRBV5-1 and TRBJ2-1): KAGVTQTPRYLIKTRGQQVTLSCSPISGHRSVSWYQQTPGQGLQFLFEYFSETQRNKGNFPGRFSGRQFSNSRSEMNVSTLELGDSALYLCASSLAGQGARQFFGPGTRLTVL.

In its sample, this clone was seen a few times. This chain links TRBV7-2 with TRBJ1-1; D might be TRBD1 (6 bases). CDR3 length: 15 residues. Germline lookup yields CDR1 SGHTA and CDR2 FQGNSA. Trimming left V 1 base short and J 4 bases short, with 13 bases between. CDR3 region: CASSLVAGAITEAFF. CDR3 nucleotides: TGTGCCAGCAGCTTAGTGGCGGGGGCGATCACTGAAGCTTTCTTT.

This clone was found a few times. The genes are TRBV5-1 and TRBJ2-1; 11 nucleotides match TRBD2. This CDR3 region has 15 residues. The V and J ends lost 0 bases and 8 bases, in that order; junction bases with no gene match: 4. Germline CDR1 SGHRS, CDR2 YFSETQ. Here the CDR3 DNA reads TGCGCCAGCAGCTTGGGGGGACTAGCGGCCGATGAGCAGTTCTTC. Residues: CASSLGGLAADEQFF. Based on the CDR3 plus reference TRBV5-1 and TRBJ2-1, the full variable domain is KAGVTQTPRYLIKTRGQQVTLSCSPISGHRSVSWYQQTPGQGLQFLFEYFSETQRNKGNFPGRFSGRQFSNSRSEMNVSTLELGDSALYLCASSLGGLAADEQFFGPGTRLTVL.

The CDR3 DNA reads TGTGCCAGCAGTGTGAGGGAGGACGCTTTCTTT. It yields the protein CASSVREDAFF. The chain carries TRBV2 and TRBJ1-1; D uncertain. V was trimmed by 4 bases and J by 11 bases, leaving 11 bases between them. The CDR3 spans 11 residues. Germline values: CDR1 SNHLY, CDR2 FYNNEI.

The chain is built from TRBV10-3 and TRBJ2-5; TRBD2 is a possible D gene (7 bases). This CDR3 has 14 residues. Trimming took off 7 bases at V and 5 bases at J, with 17 bases between the two ends. Germline CDR1 reads ENHRY; CDR2 reads SYGVKD. The CDR3 DNA sequence: TGTGCCATCAAAGAGGGGGGGTTAATTGAGACCCAGTACTTC. This encodes CAIKEGGLIETQYF.

Concerning this clone: Other DNA sequences of this sample code for an identical CDR3. The chain couples TRBV5-1 to TRBJ2-2; 10 bases fit TRBD2. Germline V lookup: CDR1 SGHRS, CDR2 YFSETQ. The CDR3 is 16 amino acids. J gave up 1 base and V 2 bases, and 2 bases lay outside the gene matches. As DNA, the CDR3 is TGCGCCAGCAGCTTAAGACTAGCGGGGAACACCGGGGAGCTGTTTTTT. The encoded protein is CASSLRLAGNTGELFF. Full variable domain (remainder filled in from reference TRBV5-1 and TRBJ2-2): KAGVTQTPRYLIKTRGQQVTLSCSPISGHRSVSWYQQTPGQGLQFLFEYFSETQRNKGNFPGRFSGRQFSNSRSEMNVSTLELGDSALYLCASSLRLAGNTGELFFGEGSRLTVL.

The chain employs TRBV5-1 and TRBJ1-1; D is perhaps TRBD1 (5 bases). The CDR3 is 14 residues long. CDR1 and CDR2 (germline): SGHRS, YFSETQ. Deletions cut 6 bases from V and 0 bases from J, with 12 bases between. CDR3 sequence reads: CASTPGRLNTEAFF. The DNA of the CDR3 is TGCGCCAGCACCCCGGGACGGTTGAACACTGAAGCTTTCTTT.

This chain joins TRBV5-4 and TRBJ2-1; the D call may be TRBD1 or TRBD2 (5 bases each). The CDR3 runs to 14 residues. Germline CDR1 is SGHNT and CDR2 is YYREEE (reference sequence). Trimming shortened V by 7 bases and J by 2 bases, and 13 bases separated the two germline ends. CDR3 in amino acids: CASGRGTPYNEQFF. Here the CDR3 DNA reads TGTGCCAGCGGTCGTGGGACCCCCTACAATGAGCAGTTCTTC.

Only a few counts were recorded for this clone. The chain couples TRBV5-1 to TRBJ2-1; D gene unclear. Germline V gene sequence: CDR1 SGHRS, CDR2 YFSETQ. Trimming took off 0 bases at V and 3 bases at J, with 13 bases between the two ends. There are 16 residues in the CDR3. CDR3: CASSLVNGPLYNEQFF. CDR3 DNA sequence: TGCGCCAGCAGCTTGGTGAACGGGCCGCTCTACAATGAGCAGTTCTTC.

Regarding this clone: A junction end diverges from the germline sequence, so it may reflect a read error. The gene calls are TRBV28 and TRBJ2-3, with TRBD2 matching over 11 bases. The length of the CDR3 is 12 residues. Germline CDR1 reads MDHEN; CDR2 reads SYDVKM. The CDR3 protein is CASSAGLAGDHF. CDR3 in DNA: TGTGCCAGCAGTGCAGGACTAGCGGGTGATCATTTT.

V is TRBV5-1 and J is TRBJ1-2, with D perhaps TRBD1 (6 bases). The V end lost 4 bases, the J end lost 3 bases, and 13 bases lay between the germline ends. This CDR3 contains 14 residues. Germline loops: CDR1 SGHRS, CDR2 YFSETQ. In DNA, the CDR3 is TGCGCCAGCAGCGAACAGGGCGGTCACTATGGCTACACCTTC. It codes for CASSEQGGHYGYTF.

DNA for the CDR3: TGTGCCAGTAGTCCTTCGACGACTAATGAAAAACTGTTTTTT. Its protein is CASSPSTTNEKLFF. The chain is built from TRBV19 and TRBJ1-4, with D unclear. With 5 bases removed from V and 2 bases from J, the gap between germline ends came to 9 bases. Germline CDR1 reads LNHDA; CDR2 reads SQIVND (reference sequence). The CDR3 runs 14 residues.

This clone was found a few times. This chain's CDR3 is CASSPRGGAGLYNEQFF. CDR3 coding DNA: TGTGCCAGCAGCCCTAGAGGGGGAGCGGGATTATACAATGAGCAGTTCTTC. The chain has TRBV7-9 and TRBJ2-1; possibly TRBD2 for D (7 bases). The CDR3 contains 17 residues. Germline-derived CDR1 and CDR2 are SEHNR and FQNEAQ (reference sequence). V lost 5 bases to trimming and J lost 4 bases, with 21 bases between them.

A few counts support this clone. The chain couples TRBV18 to TRBJ2-2, with D possibly matching TRBD1 (5 bases). The CDR3 covers 14 residues. V was pared by 4 bases and J by 6 bases, with 12 bases between. In germline, CDR1 is KGHSH, CDR2 LQKENI. Here the CDR3 DNA reads TGTGCCAGCTCACTTTACCAGGGATCCGGGGAGCTGTTTTTT. Translating gives CASSLYQGSGELFF.

The chain employs TRBV28 and TRBJ1-5, with D unclear. V dropped 4 bases and J dropped 3 bases, with 16 bases sitting between them. The germline gives CDR1 MDHEN, CDR2 SYDVKM. The CDR3 is made up of 16 amino acids. The CDR3 loop reads CASSSSGGNPNQPQHF. CDR3 nucleotide sequence: TGTGCCAGCAGTTCGTCAGGAGGGAATCCCAATCAGCCCCAGCATTTT.